This paragraph covers one TCR beta chain sequence. The antigen is unknown. Primers included in the PCR were 60 Vbeta and 13 Jbeta primers. Data came from immunoSEQ multiplex PCR; TCRdb stores just in-frame clones and leaves some out. The sample holds some 100,000 clones, 76% seen once. This sample was included in a study of cytomegalovirus exposure and HLA in healthy donors. Whole-study findings and limits: A later analysis linked about 17,000 TCR beta sequences to HLA alleles at 0.05 false discovery rate. Researchers reported in a later analysis that a missense DCLRE1C variant was tied to TCR beta V- and J-gene trimming. Generally TCR sequences proved uncommon, though certain public TCRs appeared in numerous donors.

Sample: PBMCs. The sequence came from a woman aged 45-59 years in good health and CMV-seropositive.

Here the CDR3 reads CASSRGTGGRETQYF. The CDR3 region has the DNA TGCGCCAGCAGCAGGGGGACAGGGGGCCGAGAGACCCAGTACTTC. The chain uses TRBV5-1 and TRBJ2-5; the match to TRBD1 covers 12 bases. CDR1 is SGHRS, CDR2 YFSETQ, per germline. The CDR3 loop spans 15 amino acids. With V trimmed by 4 bases and J by 4 bases, 5 bases remained unmatched. Based on the CDR3 plus reference TRBV5-1 and TRBJ2-5, the full variable domain is KAGVTQTPRYLIKTRGQQVTLSCSPISGHRSVSWYQQTPGQGLQFLFEYFSETQRNKGNFPGRFSGRQFSNSRSEMNVSTLELGDSALYLCASSRGTGGRETQYFGPGTRLLVL.